These 27 T cell receptor beta chains originate from one sample sequenced in a study of a mutant IDH1 vaccine in newly diagnosed glioma. The protocol was immunoSEQ multiplex PCR, while the TCRdb copy is restricted to in-frame clones and leaves out a portion. Of tens of thousands of clones listed, about 80% are singletons. The time point denotes: baseline, week 1 (first vaccination visit). The treatment here: pre-vaccination baseline after standard-of-care therapy. The sequencing used PBMCs, collected from a glioma patient treated with radiotherapy, temozolomide or both. The receptors were sampled from a woman between 50 and 59 years old with glioma.

DNA of the CDR3: TGTGCCAGTAGTAAAATCTGGGTTTCCGGGGAGCTGTTTTTT. This codes for CASSKIWVSGELFF. The J gene is TRBJ2-2, the V gene TRBV19, with D uncertain. Trimming took off 4 bases at V and 6 bases at J, with 12 bases between the two ends. The germline V gene encodes CDR1 LNHDA and CDR2 SQIVND (reference sequence). This CDR3 contains 14 residues.

J is TRBJ1-4 and V is TRBV4-3; unclear D gene. The V gene's germline CDR1 is LGHNA and CDR2 YSLEER. V was cut by 1 base and J by 4 bases, with 7 bases left in between. The CDR3 spans 14 residues. This CDR3 is CASSQGGFNEKLFF. DNA for the CDR3: TGCGCCAGCAGCCAAGGAGGGTTTAATGAAAAACTGTTTTTT.

The V call is TRBV4-3, the J call TRBJ2-6, with unresolved D. CDR3 length: 13 residues. V was clipped by 4 bases and J by 9 bases, with 10 bases between them. The germline V gene encodes CDR1 LGHNA and CDR2 YSLEER. The CDR3 loop is CASSPIRGNVLTF. CDR3 nucleotide sequence: TGCGCCAGCAGCCCCATAAGAGGCAACGTCCTGACTTTC.

The V gene is TRBV19, the J gene TRBJ2-3, with TRBD1 identical over 8 bases. This CDR3 has 15 residues. J lost 0 bases, V lost 4 bases, and 3 bases had no gene match. Germline V gene data show CDR1 as LNHDA and CDR2 as SQIVND (reference sequence). CDR3 nucleotide sequence: TGTGCCAGTAGTACGGGACAGGCGAGCACAGATACGCAGTATTTT. This translates into CASSTGQASTDTQYF.

This clone was detected only a few times. The chain combines TRBV19 with TRBJ2-7; 9 bases agree with TRBD1. V shed 6 bases, J shed 12 bases, and the junction held 12 bases outside the gene matches. CDR1 and CDR2 from the germline V gene are LNHDA and SQIVND (reference sequence). The CDR3 spans 13 residues. CDR3 DNA sequence: TGTGCCAGTAGCCCCGCGGAGGGACAGGGCACGTACTTC. It codes for CASSPAEGQGTYF.

The chain is built from TRBV11-3 and TRBJ2-2; 11 bases match TRBD1. Germline V gives CDR1 SGHNT, CDR2 YENEEA. V was clipped by 4 bases and J by 3 bases; unmatched bases: 1. The CDR3 consists of 15 residues. The CDR3 DNA follows: TGTGCCAGCAGCTCGGGACAGGGGGACACCGGGGAGCTGTTTTTT. Translation: CASSSGQGDTGELFF.

This chain connects TRBV2 to TRBJ2-2; the D gene is possibly TRBD1 (6 bases). The V and J ends lost 5 bases and 5 bases respectively, with 15 bases between them. CDR3 length: 15 residues. Looked up from germline, CDR1 is SNHLY and CDR2 is FYNNEI. CDR3 protein: CASSFATGSTGELFF. CDR3 DNA: TGTGCCAGCAGTTTTGCTACAGGGAGTACCGGGGAGCTGTTTTTT.

This chain uses TRBV15 with TRBJ1-5; D call uncertain. This CDR3 spans 16 amino acids. The V and J ends lost 0 bases and 2 bases respectively, with 11 bases between them. Germline lookup yields CDR1 LNHNV and CDR2 YYDKDF (reference sequence). The DNA for the CDR3 is TGTGCCACCAGCAGAGATTCGGGTACGGGCAATCAGCCCCAGCATTTT. This encodes CATSRDSGTGNQPQHF. The whole variable domain, filled in from reference TRBV15 and TRBJ1-5, reads DAMVIQNPRYQVTQFGKPVTLSCSQTLNHNVMYWYQQKSSQAPKLLFHYYDKDFNNEADTPDNFQSRRPNTSFCFLDIRSPGLGDTAMYLCATSRDSGTGNQPQHFGDGTRLSIL.

This clone was picked up a small number of times. In DNA form, the CDR3 reads TGTGCCAGCAGTGAAGGGGGGGATGGCTACACCTTC. Amino acids: CASSEGGDGYTF. The J gene is TRBJ1-2, the V gene TRBV6-1, with a possible D match to TRBD1 (5 bases). V was cut by 1 base and J by 6 bases, with 6 bases left in between. The CDR3 extends over 12 amino acids. Germline V CDR1 and CDR2: MNHNS, SASEGT.

The V gene is TRBV25-1, the J gene TRBJ2-7, with TRBD1 identical over 8 bases. Germline V gives CDR1 MGHDK, CDR2 SYGVNS. The CDR3 sequence is 13 residues long. Trimming took 6 bases from V and 3 from J; bases not matched to a gene: 4. The CDR3: CASSPTGGYEQYF. CDR3 DNA sequence: TGTGCCAGCAGCCCTACAGGGGGCTACGAGCAGTACTTC.

J is TRBJ2-7 and V is TRBV6-1; TRBD1 is a possible D gene (5 bases). V shed 9 bases and J shed 6 bases, with 18 bases lying between them. The CDR3 has 13 residues. The V gene's germline CDR1 is MNHNS and CDR2 SASEGT. This chain's CDR3 is CASARAPRGEQYF. Here the CDR3 DNA reads TGTGCCAGTGCCCGGGCCCCAAGGGGCGAGCAGTACTTC.

The genes are TRBV2 and TRBJ2-6; D not certain. CDR1 is SNHLY, CDR2 FYNNEI, per germline. Trimming pared 5 bases from V and 0 bases from J, leaving 8 bases between. This CDR3 region has 15 residues. CDR3: CASSPGYSGANVLTF. In DNA, the CDR3 is TGTGCCAGCAGTCCTGGATACTCTGGGGCCAACGTCCTGACTTTC.

The chain couples TRBV7-2 to TRBJ1-3; TRBD1 aligns across 7 bases. Germline CDR1 reads SGHTA; CDR2 reads FQGNSA. With V trimmed by 2 bases and J by 2 bases, 9 bases remained unmatched. The CDR3 sequence is 17 residues long. CDR3 amino acids: CASSLPGRGVPGNTIYF. The CDR3 region has the DNA TGTGCCAGCAGCTTACCTGGCAGGGGGGTCCCTGGAAACACCATATATTTT.

This clone showed up just once. The chain links TRBV5-6 to TRBJ2-3; the match to TRBD2 covers 12 bases. V shed 4 bases, J shed 1 base, and the junction held 10 bases outside the gene matches. The CDR3 is 18 residues long. Germline assignment: CDR1 SGHDT and CDR2 YYEEEE. In nucleotides, the CDR3 is TGTGCCAGCAGCCCCCCACTGACTAGCGGGGGCCGCACAGATACGCAGTATTTT. Translated, it gives CASSPPLTSGGRTDTQYF.

The V gene is TRBV11-3, the J gene TRBJ1-3; D gene unclear. Germline V gene sequence: CDR1 SGHNT, CDR2 YENEEA. Trimming removed 5 bases at V and 0 bases at J, with 14 bases between. The CDR3 has 16 amino acids. CDR3 DNA sequence: TGTGCCAGCAGCCGTTCGACGGCTAGCTCTGGAAACACCATATATTTT. It codes for CASSRSTASSGNTIYF.

The V and J genes are TRBV5-1 and TRBJ2-7; TRBD2 is a possible D gene (6 bases). V shed 2 bases and J shed 3 bases, with 15 bases lying between them. This CDR3 is built from 15 residues. Germline V gene data show CDR1 as SGHRS and CDR2 as YFSETQ. CDR3 residues: CASSLGVGGIYEQYF. The CDR3 bases are TGCGCCAGCAGCTTAGGGGTCGGAGGGATCTACGAGCAGTACTTC.

There are a few counts of this clone. This sample also contains other DNA sequences that code for the same CDR3. The chain combines TRBV7-8 with TRBJ1-1; possibly TRBD1 for D (5 bases). This CDR3 is 14 amino acids long. V lost 1 base to trimming and J lost 0 bases, with 6 bases between them. Germline assignment: CDR1 SGHVS and CDR2 FQNEAQ. Written as DNA, the CDR3 is TGTGCCAGCAGCTTAGGACAGTTGAACACTGAAGCTTTCTTT. Its protein is CASSLGQLNTEAFF.

This chain joins TRBV29-1 and TRBJ1-3; D is ambiguous. The V and J ends lost 2 bases and 0 bases respectively, with 17 bases between them. Germline-derived CDR1 and CDR2 are SQVTM and ANQGSEA. The CDR3 spans 17 residues. The CDR3 nucleotides are TGCAGCGTTGAAAGTACGGCACGGCAGTTCTCTGGAAACACCATATATTTT. Translation: CSVESTARQFSGNTIYF.

V usage is TRBV29-1 and J usage is TRBJ2-3, with D uncertain. Germline V lookup: CDR1 SQVTM, CDR2 ANQGSEA. V lost 6 bases and J lost 10, with 11 bases in between. The CDR3 loop spans 10 amino acids. CDR3 bases: TGCAGCGTGGTGAAGGATGCGCAGTATTTT. This sequence encodes CSVVKDAQYF.

The CDR3 reads CASSTPVIKTQYF. The CDR3 nucleotides read TGTGCCAGTAGTACCCCCGTTATAAAGACCCAGTACTTC. The rearrangement joins TRBV19 to TRBJ2-5, with D hard to call. CDR3 length: 13 residues. V was trimmed by 4 bases and J by 6 bases, leaving 12 bases between them. Germline loops: CDR1 LNHDA, CDR2 SQIVND (reference sequence).

The V call is TRBV5-5, the J call TRBJ1-3; perhaps TRBD1 as D (5 bases). The germline gives CDR1 SGHKS, CDR2 YYEKEE (reference sequence). The CDR3 runs 15 residues. Trimming left V 4 bases short and J 0 bases short, with 11 bases between. The CDR3 spells CASSLLQVSGNTIYF. As DNA, the CDR3 is TGTGCCAGCAGCCTATTACAGGTCTCTGGAAACACCATATATTTT.

In DNA form, the CDR3 reads TGTGCCAGCAGCCCTAGCGGGGGTACTTACAATGAGCAGTTCTTC. Translating it yields CASSPSGGTYNEQFF. The gene calls are TRBV7-9 and TRBJ2-1; TRBD2 agrees at 10 bases. CDR1 SEHNR and CDR2 FQNEAQ come from the germline V gene (reference sequence). CDR3 length: 15 residues. V was clipped by 5 bases and J by 4 bases; unmatched bases: 5.

This chain links TRBV14 with TRBJ2-2, with D possibly being TRBD2 (5 bases). Looked up from germline, CDR1 is SGHDN and CDR2 is FVKESK. V gave up 7 bases and J gave up 2 bases, with 14 bases separating them. The CDR3 has 15 residues. The CDR3 spells CASKENSVNTGELFF. The CDR3 region has the DNA TGTGCCAGCAAAGAAAATAGCGTAAACACCGGGGAGCTGTTTTTT.

This chain joins TRBV6-6 and TRBJ1-1; 7 positions agree with TRBD1. The CDR3 consists of 14 residues. The germline CDR1 and CDR2 sequences are MNHNY and SVGAGI (reference sequence). J lost 9 bases, V lost 11 bases, and 18 bases had no gene match. The CDR3: CAQSAQSGGEKAFF. The CDR3 bases are TGTGCCCAATCGGCCCAATCAGGGGGGGAGAAAGCTTTCTTT.

Comment on this clone: Sequence at one end of the junction differs from germline and may be a read error. This sequence joins TRBV7-7 and TRBJ2-5, with D maybe TRBD2 (6 bases). The germline V gene has CDR1 SSHAT and CDR2 FNYEAQ (reference sequence). CDR3 length: 11 residues. For the CDR3, the DNA is TGTGCTAGCAGCCTGGAGGGGACCCAGTACTTC. It yields the protein CASSLEGTQYF.

This clone was observed a few times. This sequence joins TRBV9 and TRBJ1-6; possibly TRBD1 for D (5 bases). The V and J ends lost 1 base and 7 bases respectively, with 9 bases between them. There are 14 residues in the CDR3. Germline V gene data show CDR1 as SGDLS and CDR2 as YYNGEE. Here the CDR3 DNA reads TGTGCCAGCAGCGTATGGCCAGGGAATTCACCCCTCCACTTT. It encodes CASSVWPGNSPLHF.

This sequence joins TRBV6-1 and TRBJ2-7; 11 nucleotides align to TRBD1. From germline, CDR1 is MNHNS and CDR2 SASEGT. V was clipped by 9 bases and J by 3 bases; unmatched bases: 1. This CDR3 is built from 12 residues. CDR3 in amino acids: CASGTGGYEQYF. CDR3 in DNA: TGTGCCAGTGGGACAGGGGGCTACGAGCAGTACTTC.